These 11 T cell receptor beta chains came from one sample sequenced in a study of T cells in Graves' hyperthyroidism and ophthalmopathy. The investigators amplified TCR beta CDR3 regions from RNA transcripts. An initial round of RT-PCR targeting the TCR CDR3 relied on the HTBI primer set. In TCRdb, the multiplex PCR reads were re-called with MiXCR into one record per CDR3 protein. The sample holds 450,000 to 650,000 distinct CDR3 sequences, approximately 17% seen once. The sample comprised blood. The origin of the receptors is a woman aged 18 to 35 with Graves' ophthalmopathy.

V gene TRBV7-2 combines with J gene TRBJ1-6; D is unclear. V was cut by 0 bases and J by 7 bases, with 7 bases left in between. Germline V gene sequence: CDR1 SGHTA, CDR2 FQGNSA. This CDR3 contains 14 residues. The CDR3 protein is CASSLARKNSPLHF. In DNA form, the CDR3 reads TGTGCCAGCAGCTTAGCCCGGAAAAATTCACCCCTCCACTTT.

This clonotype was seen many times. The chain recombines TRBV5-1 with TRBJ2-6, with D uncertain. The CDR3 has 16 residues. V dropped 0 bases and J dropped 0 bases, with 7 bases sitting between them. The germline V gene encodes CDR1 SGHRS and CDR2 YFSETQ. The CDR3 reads CASSLALSSGANVLTF. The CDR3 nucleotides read TGCGCCAGCAGCTTGGCACTGAGCTCTGGGGCCAACGTCCTGACTTTC.

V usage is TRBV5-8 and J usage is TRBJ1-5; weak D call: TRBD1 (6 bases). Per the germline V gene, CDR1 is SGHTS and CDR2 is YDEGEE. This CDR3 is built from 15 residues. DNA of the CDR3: TGTAGCAGCTTGGGGGGGGGCTCTAGCAATCAGCCCCAGCATTTT. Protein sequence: CSSLGGGSSNQPQHF.

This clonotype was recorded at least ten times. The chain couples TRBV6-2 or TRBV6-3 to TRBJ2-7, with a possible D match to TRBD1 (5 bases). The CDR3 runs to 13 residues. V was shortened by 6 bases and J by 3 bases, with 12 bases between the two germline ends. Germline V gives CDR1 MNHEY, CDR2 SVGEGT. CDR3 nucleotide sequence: TGTGCCAGCAGCCGCACGGACAACTACGAGCAGTACTTC. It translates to CASSRTDNYEQYF.

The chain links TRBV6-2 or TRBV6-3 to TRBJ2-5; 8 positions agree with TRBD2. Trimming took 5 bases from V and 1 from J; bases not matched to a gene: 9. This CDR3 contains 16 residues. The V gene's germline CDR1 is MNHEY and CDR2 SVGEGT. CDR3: CASSGSRGGRQETQYF. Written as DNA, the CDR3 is TGTGCCAGCAGTGGGTCTCGCGGGGGGCGCCAAGAGACCCAGTACTTC.

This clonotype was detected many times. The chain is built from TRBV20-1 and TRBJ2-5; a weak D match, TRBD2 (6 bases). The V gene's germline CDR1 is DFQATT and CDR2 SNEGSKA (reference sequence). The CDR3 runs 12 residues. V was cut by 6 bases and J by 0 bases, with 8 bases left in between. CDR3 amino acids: CSAGDYQETQYF. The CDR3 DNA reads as TGCAGTGCCGGGGACTACCAAGAGACCCAGTACTTC.

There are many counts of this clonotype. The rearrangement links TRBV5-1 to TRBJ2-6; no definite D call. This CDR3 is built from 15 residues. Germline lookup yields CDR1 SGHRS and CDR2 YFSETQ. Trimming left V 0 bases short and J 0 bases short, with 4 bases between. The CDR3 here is CASSLGDSGANVLTF. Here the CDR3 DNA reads TGCGCCAGCAGCTTGGGTGACTCTGGGGCCAACGTCCTGACTTTC.

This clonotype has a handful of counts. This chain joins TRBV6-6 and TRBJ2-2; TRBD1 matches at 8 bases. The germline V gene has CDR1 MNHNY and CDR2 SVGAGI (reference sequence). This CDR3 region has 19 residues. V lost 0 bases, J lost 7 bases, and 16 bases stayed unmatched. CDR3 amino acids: CASSYSISRGQGNDGELFF. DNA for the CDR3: TGTGCCAGCAGTTACTCGATTAGTAGAGGACAGGGTAACGACGGGGAGCTGTTTTTT.

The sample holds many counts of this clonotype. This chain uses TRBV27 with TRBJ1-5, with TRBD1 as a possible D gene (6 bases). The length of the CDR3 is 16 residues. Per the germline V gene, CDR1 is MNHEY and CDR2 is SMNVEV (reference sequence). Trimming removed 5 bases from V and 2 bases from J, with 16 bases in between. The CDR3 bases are TGTGCCAGCAGTATCTCGGGGGGCGCAGGCAATCAGCCCCAGCATTTT. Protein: CASSISGGAGNQPQHF.

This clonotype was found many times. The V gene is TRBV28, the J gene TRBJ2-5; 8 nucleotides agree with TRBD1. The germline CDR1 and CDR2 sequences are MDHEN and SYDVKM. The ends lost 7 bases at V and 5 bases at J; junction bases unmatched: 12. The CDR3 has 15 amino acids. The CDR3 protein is CASISRTGPRETQYF. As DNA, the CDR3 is TGTGCCAGCATATCAAGGACAGGGCCGAGGGAGACCCAGTACTTC. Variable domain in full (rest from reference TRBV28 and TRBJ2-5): DVKVTQSSRYLVKRTGEKVFLECVQDMDHENMFWYRQDPGLGLRLIYFSYDVKMKEKGDIPEGYSVSREKKERFSLILESASTNQTSMYLCASISRTGPRETQYFGPGTRLLVL.

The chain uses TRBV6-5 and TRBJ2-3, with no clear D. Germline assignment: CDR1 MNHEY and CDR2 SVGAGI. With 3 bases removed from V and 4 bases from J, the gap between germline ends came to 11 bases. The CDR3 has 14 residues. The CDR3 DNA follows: TGTGCCAGCAGTTATATCCAGGCCCCAGATACGCAGTATTTT. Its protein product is CASSYIQAPDTQYF.